The present T cell receptor beta chain was sequenced within a study of T cells in Graves' hyperthyroidism and ophthalmopathy. The CDR3 runs 16 residues. V lost 6 bases and J lost 5, with 19 bases in between. Germline CDR1 is LGHNA and CDR2 is YNFKEQ. Amplification yielded TCR beta CDR3 regions, with RNA transcripts as the source. The HTBI primer set served for first-round RT-PCR of the TCR CDR3. One entry per CDR3 protein results from TCRdb running MiXCR on the multiplex PCR reads. Here the sample spans hundreds of thousands of distinct CDR3 sequences, over 15% being singletons. This clonotype was obtained from a woman aged 18-35 years with Graves' hyperthyroidism. The V call is TRBV4-2, the J call TRBJ1-4; tentative D call: TRBD1 (6 bases). The sample was blood. The CDR3 here is CASRPRDGGRNEKLFF. DNA of the CDR3: TGTGCCAGCAGGCCCCGGGATGGGGGGCGGAATGAAAAACTGTTTTTT.